This T cell receptor (beta chain) is drawn from a study of naive and memory T cell subsets. This clonotype was seen a handful of times. Four subsets defined by CD45RA and CD27 were sorted after CD3, CD4, CD8 and live/dead staining. Germline V gene sequence: CDR1 DFQATT, CDR2 SNEGSKA (reference sequence). After removal of 5 bases from V and 6 bases from J, the junction contained 5 bases not matched to a gene. The length of the CDR3 is 13 residues. Two oligonucleotides, mixed equimolar, formed the beta constant-region primer covering TRBC1 and TRBC2. Using its own MiXCR run on the UMI-ligation and nested PCR reads, TCRdb lists one record per CDR3 protein. The sample has more than 35,000 distinct CDR3 sequences; about an eighth are singletons.

This TCR was sampled from a human donor in good health. Source material: effector memory CD4+ T cells from blood. The sample's subset: effector memory, CD45RA- CD27-. The chain employs TRBV20-1 and TRBJ2-1; TRBD1 matches 9 bases. This chain's CDR3 is CSAYRTGVNEQFF. DNA of the CDR3: TGCAGTGCTTATCGGACAGGGGTCAATGAGCAGTTCTTC.